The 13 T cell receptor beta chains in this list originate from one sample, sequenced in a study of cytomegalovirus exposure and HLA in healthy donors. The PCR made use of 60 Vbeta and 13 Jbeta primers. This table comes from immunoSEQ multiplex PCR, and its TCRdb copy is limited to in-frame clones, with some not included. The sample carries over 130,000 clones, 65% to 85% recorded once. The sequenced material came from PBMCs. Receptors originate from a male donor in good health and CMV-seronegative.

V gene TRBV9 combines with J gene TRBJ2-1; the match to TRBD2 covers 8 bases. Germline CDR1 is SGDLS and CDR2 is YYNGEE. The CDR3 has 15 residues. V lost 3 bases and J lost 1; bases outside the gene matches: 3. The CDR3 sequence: CASSDPSGSYNEQFF. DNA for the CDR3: TGTGCCAGCAGCGATCCTAGCGGGTCCTACAATGAGCAGTTCTTC.

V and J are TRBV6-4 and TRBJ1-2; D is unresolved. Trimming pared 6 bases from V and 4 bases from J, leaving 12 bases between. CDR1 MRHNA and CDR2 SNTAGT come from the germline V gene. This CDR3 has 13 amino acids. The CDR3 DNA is TGTGCCAGCAGCTACTCGGGGAGCTATGGCTACACCTTC. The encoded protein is CASSYSGSYGYTF.

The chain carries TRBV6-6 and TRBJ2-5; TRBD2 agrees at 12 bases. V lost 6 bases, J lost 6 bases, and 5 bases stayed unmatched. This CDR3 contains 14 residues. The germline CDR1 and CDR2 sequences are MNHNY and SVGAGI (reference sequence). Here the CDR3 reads CASRPGLAGKTQYF. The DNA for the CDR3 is TGTGCCAGCAGACCGGGACTAGCGGGCAAGACCCAGTACTTC.

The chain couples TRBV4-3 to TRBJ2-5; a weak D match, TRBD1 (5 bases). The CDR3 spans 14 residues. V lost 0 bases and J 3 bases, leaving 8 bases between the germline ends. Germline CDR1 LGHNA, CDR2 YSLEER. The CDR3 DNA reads TGCGCCAGCAGCCAAGATGGGGCAGAAGAGACCCAGTACTTC. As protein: CASSQDGAEETQYF.

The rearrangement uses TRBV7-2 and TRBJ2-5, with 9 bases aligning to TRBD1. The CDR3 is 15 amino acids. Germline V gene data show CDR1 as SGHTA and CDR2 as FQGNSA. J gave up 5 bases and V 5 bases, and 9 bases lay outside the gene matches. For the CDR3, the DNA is TGTGCCAGCAGCACCAGACAGGGGGGTCAGGAGACCCAGTACTTC. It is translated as CASSTRQGGQETQYF. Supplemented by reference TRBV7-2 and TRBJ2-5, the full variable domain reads GAGVSQSPSNKVTEKGKDVELRCDPISGHTALYWYRQSLGQGLEFLIYFQGNSAPDKSGLPSDRFSAERTGGSVSTLTIQRTQQEDSAVYLCASSTRQGGQETQYFGPGTRLLVL.

CDR3 sequence (DNA): TGTGCCAGCAGCGACAGACGGGGGGGCTTTAACTATGGCTACACCTTC. As protein: CASSDRRGGFNYGYTF. The chain combines TRBV7-3 with TRBJ1-2; possible D gene TRBD1, 6 bases. Looked up from germline, CDR1 is SGHTA and CDR2 is FQGTGA. V lost 5 bases, J lost 1 base, and 17 bases lay in between. The CDR3 runs to 16 residues.

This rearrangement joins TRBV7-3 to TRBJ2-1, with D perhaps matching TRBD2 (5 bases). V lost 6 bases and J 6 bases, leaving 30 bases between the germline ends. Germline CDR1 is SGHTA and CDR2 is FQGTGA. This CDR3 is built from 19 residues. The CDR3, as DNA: TGTGCCAGCAGGGCCCCCCCCCGGGGAGTGGCCCGGCAAATCAATGAGCAGTTCTTC. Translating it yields CASRAPPRGVARQINEQFF.

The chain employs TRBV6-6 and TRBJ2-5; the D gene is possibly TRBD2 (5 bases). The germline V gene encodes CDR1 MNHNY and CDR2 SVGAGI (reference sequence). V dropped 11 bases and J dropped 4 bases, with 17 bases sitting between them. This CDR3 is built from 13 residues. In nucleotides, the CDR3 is TGTGCCGCCTCCGGGGTCCCCTCAGAGACCCAGTACTTC. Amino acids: CAASGVPSETQYF.

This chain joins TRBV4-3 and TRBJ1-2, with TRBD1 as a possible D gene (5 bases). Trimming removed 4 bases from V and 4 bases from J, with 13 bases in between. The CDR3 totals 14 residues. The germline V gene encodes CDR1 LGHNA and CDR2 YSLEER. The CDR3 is CASSLTGTSYGYTF. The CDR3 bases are TGCGCCAGCAGCCTAACCGGGACTAGCTATGGCTACACCTTC.

The CDR3 loop reads CASSLLADSYEQYF. The CDR3 coding sequence is TGTGCCAGCAGCTTACTAGCGGATAGCTACGAGCAGTACTTC. The gene calls are TRBV7-2 and TRBJ2-7; 7 positions match TRBD2. CDR1 and CDR2 from the germline V gene are SGHTA and FQGNSA. This CDR3 is built from 14 residues. Trimming at V came to 2 bases and at J to 3 bases, leaving 4 bases not matched to a gene. Based on the CDR3 plus reference TRBV7-2 and TRBJ2-7, the full variable domain is GAGVSQSPSNKVTEKGKDVELRCDPISGHTALYWYRQSLGQGLEFLIYFQGNSAPDKSGLPSDRFSAERTGGSVSTLTIQRTQQEDSAVYLCASSLLADSYEQYFGPGTRLTVT.

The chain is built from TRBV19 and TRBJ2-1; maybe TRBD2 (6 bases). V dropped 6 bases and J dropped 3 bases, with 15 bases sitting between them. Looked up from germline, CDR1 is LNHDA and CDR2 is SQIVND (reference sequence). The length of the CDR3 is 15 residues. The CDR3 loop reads CASRSTPGLYNEQFF. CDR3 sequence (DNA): TGTGCCAGTAGATCCACGCCGGGACTCTACAATGAGCAGTTCTTC.

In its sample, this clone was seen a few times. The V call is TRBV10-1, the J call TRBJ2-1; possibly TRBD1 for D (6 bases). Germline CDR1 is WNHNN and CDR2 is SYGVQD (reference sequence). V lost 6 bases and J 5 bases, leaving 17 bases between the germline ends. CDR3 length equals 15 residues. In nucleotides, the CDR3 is TGCGCCAGCAGCCAAGGACAGTTAGCTCACAATGAGCAGTTCTTC. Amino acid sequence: CASSQGQLAHNEQFF.

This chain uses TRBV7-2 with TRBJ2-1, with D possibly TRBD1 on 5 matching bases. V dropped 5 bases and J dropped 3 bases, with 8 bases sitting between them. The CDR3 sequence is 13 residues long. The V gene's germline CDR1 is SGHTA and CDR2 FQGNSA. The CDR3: CASSTDSYNEQFF. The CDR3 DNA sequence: TGTGCCAGCAGCACAGACAGCTACAATGAGCAGTTCTTC.